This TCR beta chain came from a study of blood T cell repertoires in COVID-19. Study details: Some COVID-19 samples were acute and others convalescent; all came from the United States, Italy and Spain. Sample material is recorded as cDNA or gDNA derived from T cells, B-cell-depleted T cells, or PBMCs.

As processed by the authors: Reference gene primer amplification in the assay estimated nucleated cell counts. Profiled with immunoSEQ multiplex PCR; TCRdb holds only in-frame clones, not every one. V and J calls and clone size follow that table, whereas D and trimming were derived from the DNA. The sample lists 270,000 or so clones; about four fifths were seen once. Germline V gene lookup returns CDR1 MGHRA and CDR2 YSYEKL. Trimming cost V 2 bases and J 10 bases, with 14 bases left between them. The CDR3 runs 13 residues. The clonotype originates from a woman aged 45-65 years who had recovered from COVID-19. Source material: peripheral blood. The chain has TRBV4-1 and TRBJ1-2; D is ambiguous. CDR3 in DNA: TGCGCCAGCAGCCAACTAGGACTTTCCGACTACACCTTC. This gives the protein CASSQLGLSDYTF.